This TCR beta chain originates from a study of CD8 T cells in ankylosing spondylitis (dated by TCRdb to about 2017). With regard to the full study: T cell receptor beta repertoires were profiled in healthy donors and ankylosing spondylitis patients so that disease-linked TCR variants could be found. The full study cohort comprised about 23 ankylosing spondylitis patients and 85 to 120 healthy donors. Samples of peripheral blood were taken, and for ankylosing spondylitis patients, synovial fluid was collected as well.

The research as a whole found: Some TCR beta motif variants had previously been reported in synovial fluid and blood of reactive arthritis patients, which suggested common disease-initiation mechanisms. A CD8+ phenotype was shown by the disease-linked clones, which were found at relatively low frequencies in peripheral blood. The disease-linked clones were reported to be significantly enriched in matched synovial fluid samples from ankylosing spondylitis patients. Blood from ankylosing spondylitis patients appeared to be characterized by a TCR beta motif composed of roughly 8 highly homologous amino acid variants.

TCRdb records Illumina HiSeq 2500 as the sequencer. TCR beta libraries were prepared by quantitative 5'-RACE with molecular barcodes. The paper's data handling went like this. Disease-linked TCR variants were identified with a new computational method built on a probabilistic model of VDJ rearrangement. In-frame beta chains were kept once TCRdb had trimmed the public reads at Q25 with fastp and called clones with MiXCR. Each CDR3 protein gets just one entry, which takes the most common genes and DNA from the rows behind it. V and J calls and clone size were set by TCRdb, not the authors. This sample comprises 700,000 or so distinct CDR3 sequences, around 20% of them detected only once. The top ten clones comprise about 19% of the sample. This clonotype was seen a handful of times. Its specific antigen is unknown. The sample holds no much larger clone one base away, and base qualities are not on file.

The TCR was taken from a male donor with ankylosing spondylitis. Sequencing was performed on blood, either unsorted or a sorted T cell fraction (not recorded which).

The CDR3 region: CASSPLGLAGGGTGELFF. The DNA sequence is TGCGCCAGCAGCCCCCTGGGACTAGCGGGGGGTGGGACCGGGGAGCTGTTTTTT. The sequence links TRBV4-1 to TRBJ2-2, and 15 bases in between align with TRBD2. The germline V gene supplies CDR1 MGHRA and CDR2 YSYEKL. The CDR3 runs 18 residues from the cysteine to the phenylalanine. Only CDR3 DNA remains: 54 bases, in frame from the first base. V is pruned by 4 bases and J by 5 bases, leaving 8 bases of the junction without a gene match.